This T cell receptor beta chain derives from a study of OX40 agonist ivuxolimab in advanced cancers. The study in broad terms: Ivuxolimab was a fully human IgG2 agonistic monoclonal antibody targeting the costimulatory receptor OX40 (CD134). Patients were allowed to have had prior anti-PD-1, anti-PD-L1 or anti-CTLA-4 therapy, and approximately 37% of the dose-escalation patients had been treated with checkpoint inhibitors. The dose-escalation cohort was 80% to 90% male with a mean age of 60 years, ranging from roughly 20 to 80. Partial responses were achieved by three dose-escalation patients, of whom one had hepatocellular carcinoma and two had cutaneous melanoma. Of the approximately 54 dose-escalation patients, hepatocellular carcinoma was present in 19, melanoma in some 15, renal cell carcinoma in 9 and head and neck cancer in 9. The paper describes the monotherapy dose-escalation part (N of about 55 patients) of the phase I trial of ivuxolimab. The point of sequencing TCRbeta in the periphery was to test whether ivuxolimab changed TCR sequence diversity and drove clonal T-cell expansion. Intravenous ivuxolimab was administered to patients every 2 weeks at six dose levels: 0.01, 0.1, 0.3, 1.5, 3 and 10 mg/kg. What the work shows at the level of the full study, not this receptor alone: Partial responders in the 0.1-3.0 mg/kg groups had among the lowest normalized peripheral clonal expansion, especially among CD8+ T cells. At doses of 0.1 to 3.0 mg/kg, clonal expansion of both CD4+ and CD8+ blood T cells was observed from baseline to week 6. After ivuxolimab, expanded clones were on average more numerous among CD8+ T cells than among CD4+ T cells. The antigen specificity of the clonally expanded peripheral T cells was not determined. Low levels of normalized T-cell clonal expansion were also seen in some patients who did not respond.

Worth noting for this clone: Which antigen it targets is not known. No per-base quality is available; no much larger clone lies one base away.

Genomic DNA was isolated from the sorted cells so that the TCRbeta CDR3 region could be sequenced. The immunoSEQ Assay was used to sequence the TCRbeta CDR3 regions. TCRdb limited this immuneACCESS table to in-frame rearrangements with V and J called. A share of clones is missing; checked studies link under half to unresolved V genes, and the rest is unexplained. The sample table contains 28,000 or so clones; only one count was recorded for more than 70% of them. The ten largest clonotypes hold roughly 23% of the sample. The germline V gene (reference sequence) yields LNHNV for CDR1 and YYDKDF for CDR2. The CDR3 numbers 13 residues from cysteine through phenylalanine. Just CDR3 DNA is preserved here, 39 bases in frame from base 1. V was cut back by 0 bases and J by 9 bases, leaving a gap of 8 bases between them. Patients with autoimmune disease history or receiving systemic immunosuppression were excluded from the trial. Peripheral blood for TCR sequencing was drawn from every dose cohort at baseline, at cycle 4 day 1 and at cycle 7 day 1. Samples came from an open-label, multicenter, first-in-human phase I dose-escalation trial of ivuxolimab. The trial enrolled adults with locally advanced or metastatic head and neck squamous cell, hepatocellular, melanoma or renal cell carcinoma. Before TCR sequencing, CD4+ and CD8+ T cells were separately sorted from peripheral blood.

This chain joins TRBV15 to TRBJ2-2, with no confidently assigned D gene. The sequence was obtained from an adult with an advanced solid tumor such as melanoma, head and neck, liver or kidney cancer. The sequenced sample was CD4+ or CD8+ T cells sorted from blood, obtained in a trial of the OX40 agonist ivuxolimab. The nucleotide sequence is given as TGTGCCACCAGCAGAGAGAGTGCCCGGGAGCTGTTTTTT. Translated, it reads CATSRESARELFF.